Below, one T cell receptor (beta chain) is given with its context. With V trimmed by 0 bases and J by 2 bases, 0 bases remained unmatched. The CDR3 contains 14 residues. Per germline, CDR1 SGHRS and CDR2 YFSETQ. This sample was taken from a study of blood T cell repertoires in COVID-19. Study-level information: Donors in the United States, Italy and Spain gave samples during acute or convalescent COVID-19. T cells, B-cell-depleted T cells, or PBMCs supplied cDNA or gDNA.

In the authors' workflow: Estimation of nucleated cell counts relied on the amplification of reference gene primers. Sequenced by immunoSEQ multiplex PCR; TCRdb stores in-frame clones only, minus some. The DNA was the basis for D and trimming; V, J and clone size are from that table. The table records 90,000 or so clones, about 82% of them present only once. Sequencing used peripheral blood. The V gene is TRBV5-1, the J gene TRBJ1-2, with TRBD1 matching 8 bases. This clonotype was sampled from a man in his forties or fifties with active COVID-19. The CDR3 loop is CASSLGQGNYGYTF. DNA for the CDR3: TGCGCCAGCAGCTTGGGACAGGGGAACTATGGCTACACCTTC.